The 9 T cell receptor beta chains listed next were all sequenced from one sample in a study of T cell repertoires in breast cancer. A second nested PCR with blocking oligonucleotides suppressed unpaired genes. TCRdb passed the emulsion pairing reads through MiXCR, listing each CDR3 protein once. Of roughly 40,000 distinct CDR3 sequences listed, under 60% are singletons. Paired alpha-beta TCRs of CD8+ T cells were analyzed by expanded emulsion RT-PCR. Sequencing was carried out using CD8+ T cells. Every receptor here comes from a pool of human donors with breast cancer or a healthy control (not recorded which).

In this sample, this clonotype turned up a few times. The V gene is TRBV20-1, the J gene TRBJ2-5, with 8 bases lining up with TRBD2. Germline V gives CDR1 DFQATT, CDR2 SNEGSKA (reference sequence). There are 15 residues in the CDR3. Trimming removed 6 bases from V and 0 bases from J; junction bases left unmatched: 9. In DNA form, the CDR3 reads TGCAGTGCAGGTAACCCGGGACTAGACCAAGAGACCCAGTACTTC. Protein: CSAGNPGLDQETQYF.

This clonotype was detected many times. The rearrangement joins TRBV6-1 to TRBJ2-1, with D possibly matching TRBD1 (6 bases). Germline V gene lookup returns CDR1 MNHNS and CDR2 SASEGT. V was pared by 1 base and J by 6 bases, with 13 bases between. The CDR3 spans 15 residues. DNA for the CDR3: TGTGCCAGCAGTGAAGGGGTTTTAGGGGGCAATGAGCAGTTCTTC. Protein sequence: CASSEGVLGGNEQFF.

The CDR3 nucleotides are TGTGCCAGCTCACCGGTCGGGACGGGACAGAGCTATGGCTACACCTTC. It specifies CASSPVGTGQSYGYTF. V gene TRBV18 combines with J gene TRBJ1-2; 7 nucleotides line up with TRBD1. The CDR3 runs 16 residues. Germline V gene sequence: CDR1 KGHSH, CDR2 LQKENI. Unmatched junction bases numbered 11, after V lost 3 bases and J lost 4 bases.

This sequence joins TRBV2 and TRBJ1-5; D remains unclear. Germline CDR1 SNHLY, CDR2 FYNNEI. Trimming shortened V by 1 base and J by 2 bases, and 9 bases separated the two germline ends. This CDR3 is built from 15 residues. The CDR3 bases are TGTGCCAGCAGTGAAGAAAGACATGGCAATCAGCCCCAGCATTTT. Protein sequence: CASSEERHGNQPQHF. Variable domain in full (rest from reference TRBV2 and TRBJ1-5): EPEVTQTPSHQVTQMGQEVILRCVPISNHLYFYWYRQILGQKVEFLVSFYNNEISEKSEIFDDQFSVERPDGSNFTLKIRSTKLEDSAMYFCASSEERHGNQPQHFGDGTRLSIL.

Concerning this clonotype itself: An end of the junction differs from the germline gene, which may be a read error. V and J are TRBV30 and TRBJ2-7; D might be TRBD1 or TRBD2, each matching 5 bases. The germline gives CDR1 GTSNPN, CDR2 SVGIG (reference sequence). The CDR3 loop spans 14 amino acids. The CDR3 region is CAWNGGEHGHEQCF. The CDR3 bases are TGTGCCTGGAATGGGGGAGAACATGGCCACGAGCAGTGCTTC.

In nucleotides, the CDR3 is TGTGCCAGCAGCCAAGCAAGTGAGCAGTTCTTC. Its translation is CASSQASEQFF. The chain recombines TRBV3-1 with TRBJ2-1; no clear D gene. Trimming left V 1 base short and J 9 bases short, with 4 bases between. CDR1 is LGHDT and CDR2 is YNNKEL in the germline V gene (reference sequence). The CDR3 runs 11 residues.

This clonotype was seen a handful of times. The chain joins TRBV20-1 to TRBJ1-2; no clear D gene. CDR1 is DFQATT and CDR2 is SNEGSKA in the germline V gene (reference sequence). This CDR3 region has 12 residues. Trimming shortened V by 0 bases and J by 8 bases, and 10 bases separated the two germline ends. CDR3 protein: CSARDRLGGYTF. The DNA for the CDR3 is TGCAGTGCTAGAGATCGGCTAGGGGGCTACACCTTC.

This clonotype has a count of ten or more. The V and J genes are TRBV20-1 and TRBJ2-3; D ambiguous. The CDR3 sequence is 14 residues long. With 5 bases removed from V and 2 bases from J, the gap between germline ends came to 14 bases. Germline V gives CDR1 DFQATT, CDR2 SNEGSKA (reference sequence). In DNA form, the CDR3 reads TGCAGTGCTGGAAAAGGGCGGACCACAGATACGCAGTATTTT. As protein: CSAGKGRTTDTQYF.

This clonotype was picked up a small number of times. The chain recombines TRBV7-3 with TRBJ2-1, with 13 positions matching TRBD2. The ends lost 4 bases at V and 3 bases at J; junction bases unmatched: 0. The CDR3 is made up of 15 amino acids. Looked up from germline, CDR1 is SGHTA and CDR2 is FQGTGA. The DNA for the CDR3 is TGTGCCAGCAGCTGGACTAGCGGGAGCTACAATGAGCAGTTCTTC. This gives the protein CASSWTSGSYNEQFF.